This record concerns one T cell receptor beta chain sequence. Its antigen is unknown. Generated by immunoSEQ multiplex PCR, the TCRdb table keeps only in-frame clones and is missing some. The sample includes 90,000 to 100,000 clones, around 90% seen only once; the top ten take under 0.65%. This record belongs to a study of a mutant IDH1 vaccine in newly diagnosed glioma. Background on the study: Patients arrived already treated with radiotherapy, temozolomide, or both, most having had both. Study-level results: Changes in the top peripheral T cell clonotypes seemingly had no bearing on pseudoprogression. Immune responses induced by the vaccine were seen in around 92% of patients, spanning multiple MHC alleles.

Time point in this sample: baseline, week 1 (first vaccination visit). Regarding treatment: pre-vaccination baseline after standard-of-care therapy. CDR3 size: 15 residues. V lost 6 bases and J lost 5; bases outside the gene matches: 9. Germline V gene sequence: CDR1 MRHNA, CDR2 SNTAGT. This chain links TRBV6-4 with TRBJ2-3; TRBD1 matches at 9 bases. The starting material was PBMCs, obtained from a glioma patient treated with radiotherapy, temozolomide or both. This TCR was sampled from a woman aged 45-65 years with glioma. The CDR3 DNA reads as TGTGCCAGCAGCCCGGGACAGGGAAGGGGAGATACGCAGTATTTT. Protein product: CASSPGQGRGDTQYF.